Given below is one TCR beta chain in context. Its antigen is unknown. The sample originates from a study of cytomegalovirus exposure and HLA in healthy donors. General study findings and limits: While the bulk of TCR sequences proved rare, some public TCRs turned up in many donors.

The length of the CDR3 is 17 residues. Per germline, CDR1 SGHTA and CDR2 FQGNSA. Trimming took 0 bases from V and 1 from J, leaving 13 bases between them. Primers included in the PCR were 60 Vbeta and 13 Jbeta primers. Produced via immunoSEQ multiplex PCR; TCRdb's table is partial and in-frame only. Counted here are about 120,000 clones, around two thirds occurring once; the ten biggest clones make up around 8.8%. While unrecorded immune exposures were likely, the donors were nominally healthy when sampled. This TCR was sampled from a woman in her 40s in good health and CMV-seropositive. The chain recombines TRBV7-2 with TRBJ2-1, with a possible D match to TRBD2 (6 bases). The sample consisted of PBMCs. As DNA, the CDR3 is TGTGCCAGCAGCTTAGCGCTGGGCGGGGTGTCCTACAATGAGCAGTTCTTC. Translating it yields CASSLALGGVSYNEQFF. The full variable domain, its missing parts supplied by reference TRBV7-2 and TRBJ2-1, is GAGVSQSPSNKVTEKGKDVELRCDPISGHTALYWYRQSLGQGLEFLIYFQGNSAPDKSGLPSDRFSAERTGGSVSTLTIQRTQQEDSAVYLCASSLALGGVSYNEQFFGPGTRLTVL.